The subject of this entry is one TCR beta chain. Antigen: not known. The sample belongs to a study of human T cells and chemical hapten exposure. As for time point: patch test 1, 2 weeks after DPC sensitization. Stated treatment: therapeutic diphenylcyclopropenone sensitization with weekly scalp DPC. Blood was drawn before each patch test was applied. Whole-study results and caveats: Relative to controls, expanded TCRs formed significantly more large CDR3 similarity clusters. There was no change with DPC sensitization in TCRs above 1 in 1000 frequency.

Unique molecular identifiers were affixed to discrete cDNA molecules within the library. MiXCR, applied by TCRdb to the RACE reads, yields one record per CDR3 protein. The sample yields some 400,000 distinct CDR3 sequences, 4.8% seen once. There are 15 residues in the CDR3. Germline loops: CDR1 SGHTA, CDR2 FQGNSA. Trimming removed 2 bases from V and 1 base from J, with 11 bases in between. The receptor was isolated from a woman in her 50s with alopecia areata. Some clones in this sample may be carry-over from other donors' samples. Sequencing used whole blood, obtained in connection with sensitization to the hapten diphenylcyclopropenone (DPC). V gene TRBV7-2 combines with J gene TRBJ1-2; D call uncertain. The CDR3 region is CASSLKSGSNYGYTF. CDR3 sequence (DNA): TGTGCCAGCAGCTTAAAAAGCGGTAGTAACTATGGCTACACCTTC.